The 20 T cell receptor beta chains in this list originate from one sample, sequenced in a study of cytomegalovirus exposure and HLA in healthy donors. The PCR had 60 Vbeta and 13 Jbeta primers. Some clones are missing from TCRdb's copy, which holds only in-frame ones; the method was immunoSEQ multiplex PCR. The sample holds about 70,000 clones, roughly nine tenths seen once. The sequencing sample was made of PBMCs. The receptors derive from a woman aged 25 to 45 in good health and CMV-seropositive.

The chain couples TRBV7-2 to TRBJ2-4; D is unresolved. The CDR3 is made up of 15 amino acids. V was clipped by 2 bases and J by 0 bases, with 8 bases between them. Germline lookup yields CDR1 SGHTA and CDR2 FQGNSA. CDR3 DNA sequence: TGTGCCAGCAGCTTATACGGTCTAGCCAAAAACATTCAGTACTTC. Its translation is CASSLYGLAKNIQYF.

This clone was found once. As DNA, the CDR3 is TGTGCCAGCAGCGACCCCTCGGGGGCCAAAAACATTCAGTACTTC. As protein: CASSDPSGAKNIQYF. J is TRBJ2-4 and V is TRBV11-2; D might be TRBD2 (5 bases). This CDR3 spans 15 amino acids. Germline CDR1 and CDR2: SGHAT and FQNNGV. Trimming cost V 5 bases and J 1 base, with 12 bases left between them.

The chain recombines TRBV5-4 with TRBJ2-7; 9 bases line up with TRBD1. Trimming took 2 bases from V and 2 from J; bases not matched to a gene: 8. This CDR3 has 16 residues. Germline V gene sequence: CDR1 SGHNT, CDR2 YYREEE (reference sequence). CDR3 nucleotides: TGTGCCAGCAGCTTAGCCCCGGGACAGGGCCCCTACGAGCAGTACTTC. It codes for CASSLAPGQGPYEQYF. The variable domain in full, with the rest retrieved from reference TRBV5-4 and TRBJ2-7, is ETGVTQSPTHLIKTRGQQVTLRCSSQSGHNTVSWYQQALGQGPQFIFQYYREEENGRGNFPPRFSGLQFPNYSSELNVNALELDDSALYLCASSLAPGQGPYEQYFGPGTRLTVT.

The V and J genes are TRBV7-9 and TRBJ2-2; 8 bases are shared with TRBD1. Trimming took 5 bases from V and 7 from J; bases not matched to a gene: 6. This CDR3 spans 14 amino acids. Germline-derived CDR1 and CDR2 are SEHNR and FQNEAQ (reference sequence). The CDR3 DNA sequence: TGTGCCAGCAGCGTCAGGGGGCATAGCGGGGAGCTGTTTTTT. It yields the protein CASSVRGHSGELFF. Using reference TRBV7-9 and TRBJ2-2 for the parts outside the CDR3, the full variable domain is DTGVSQNPRHKITKRGQNVTFRCDPISEHNRLYWYRQTLGQGPEFLTYFQNEAQLEKSRLLSDRFSAERPKGSFSTLEIQRTEQGDSAMYLCASSVRGHSGELFFGEGSRLTVL.

This chain connects TRBV11-2 to TRBJ2-5; tentatively, D is TRBD1 (6 bases). This CDR3 region has 15 residues. Per the germline V gene, CDR1 is SGHAT and CDR2 is FQNNGV. V was cut by 6 bases and J by 3 bases, with 17 bases left in between. The CDR3 DNA reads TGTGCCAGCAGTTTTAGATATAGGGACAAAGAGACCCAGTACTTC. Amino acids: CASSFRYRDKETQYF.

This chain links TRBV5-6 with TRBJ2-7; TRBD1 is a possible D gene (5 bases). V lost 5 bases and J 2 bases, leaving 11 bases between the germline ends. CDR3 length: 13 residues. Germline-derived CDR1 and CDR2 are SGHDT and YYEEEE. CDR3 region: CASRSWGTYEQYF. In DNA, the CDR3 is TGTGCCAGCAGGAGTTGGGGCACCTACGAGCAGTACTTC. Looking up the rest from reference TRBV5-6 and TRBJ2-7 gives the full variable domain: DAGVTQSPTHLIKTRGQQVTLRCSPKSGHDTVSWYQQALGQGPQFIFQYYEEEERQRGNFPDRFSGHQFPNYSSELNVNALLLGDSALYLCASRSWGTYEQYFGPGTRLTVT.

The J gene is TRBJ2-7, the V gene TRBV5-1, with D unresolved. Trimming removed 2 bases from V and 7 bases from J, with 13 bases in between. CDR1 and CDR2 from the germline V gene are SGHRS and YFSETQ. CDR3 length equals 13 residues. CDR3 coding DNA: TGCGCCAGCAGCTTCGAGTTTTCCTTGGAGCAGTACTTC. Its translation: CASSFEFSLEQYF.

The gene calls are TRBV7-9 and TRBJ1-2; TRBD1 agrees at 9 bases. After removal of 6 bases from V and 7 bases from J, the junction contained 3 bases not matched to a gene. In germline, CDR1 is SEHNR, CDR2 FQNEAQ (reference sequence). The CDR3 is 12 amino acids. CDR3 nucleotide sequence: TGTGCCAGCAGTAGGGACAGGGCTGGCTACACCTTC. Encoded protein: CASSRDRAGYTF.

V gene TRBV14 combines with J gene TRBJ1-1, with TRBD1 identical over 9 bases. Germline V gene sequence: CDR1 SGHDN, CDR2 FVKESK. V shed 4 bases, J shed 4 bases, and the junction held 7 bases outside the gene matches. The CDR3 loop spans 15 amino acids. The CDR3 protein is CASSRGQGVGTEAFF. Here the CDR3 DNA reads TGTGCCAGCAGCCGGGGACAGGGCGTAGGCACTGAAGCTTTCTTT.

The V and J genes are TRBV7-9 and TRBJ1-1; perhaps TRBD1 as D (6 bases). The CDR3 has 12 amino acids. Per germline, CDR1 SEHNR and CDR2 FQNEAQ (reference sequence). V gave up 6 bases and J gave up 11 bases, with 16 bases separating them. This CDR3 reads CASSPNRDWAFF. The CDR3 DNA follows: TGTGCCAGCAGTCCTAACAGGGATTGGGCTTTCTTT.

This rearrangement joins TRBV4-1 to TRBJ1-3, with D unclear. This CDR3 has 18 amino acids. V was shortened by 4 bases and J by 2 bases, with 21 bases between the two germline ends. Germline values: CDR1 MGHRA, CDR2 YSYEKL. CDR3 amino acids: CASSRAGVRVLAGNTIYF. The CDR3 coding sequence is TGCGCCAGCAGCCGCGCCGGTGTACGTGTATTGGCTGGAAACACCATATATTTT.

This clone was seen only a few times. The chain is built from TRBV27 and TRBJ1-1; tentatively, D is TRBD1 (6 bases). The V gene lost 5 bases and the J gene lost 5 bases, with 12 bases spanning the gap. CDR1 is MNHEY and CDR2 is SMNVEV in the germline V gene (reference sequence). The CDR3 contains 13 residues. In nucleotides, the CDR3 is TGTGCCAGCAGTCTCAGGGGCGAGACTGAAGCTTTCTTT. Amino acids: CASSLRGETEAFF.

The CDR3 region has the DNA TGCGCCAGCAGCTTTAGCGGGATCTCGGACGAGCAGTACTTC. Protein: CASSFSGISDEQYF. The V gene is TRBV5-1, the J gene TRBJ2-7; 8 bases are shared with TRBD2. The length of the CDR3 is 14 residues. The V segment lost 2 bases and the J segment 5 bases; nucleotides outside the gene matches: 6. The germline gives CDR1 SGHRS, CDR2 YFSETQ.

The chain links TRBV9 to TRBJ2-1; 12 bases are a match to TRBD2. Germline V gene data show CDR1 as SGDLS and CDR2 as YYNGEE. This CDR3 spans 15 amino acids. Germline trimming cut 4 bases from V and 9 bases from J; bases unmatched to any gene: 8. Here the CDR3 reads CASSISSGRVIEQFF. The CDR3 DNA is TGTGCCAGCAGCATTTCTAGCGGGAGGGTCATTGAGCAGTTCTTC.

Comment on this clone: Other nucleotide sequences in the sample specify the same CDR3. The V call is TRBV28, the J call TRBJ1-4, with 7 nucleotides matching TRBD1. The V segment lost 6 bases and the J segment 8 bases; nucleotides outside the gene matches: 15. Germline V lookup: CDR1 MDHEN, CDR2 SYDVKM. CDR3 length: 16 amino acids. The CDR3 region is CASSPSAGQSEEKLFF. The CDR3 coding sequence is TGTGCCAGCAGCCCAAGCGCGGGACAGTCTGAAGAAAAACTGTTTTTT.

The chain combines TRBV5-6 with TRBJ1-2, with a possible D match to TRBD1 (6 bases). The CDR3 consists of 13 residues. Germline V gene sequence: CDR1 SGHDT, CDR2 YYEEEE. V was pared by 4 bases and J by 6 bases, with 13 bases between. CDR3 sequence reads: CASSLGTIDGYTF. DNA of the CDR3: TGTGCCAGCAGCCTGGGGACAATCGATGGCTACACCTTC.

The rearrangement uses TRBV7-9 and TRBJ2-7; a weak D match, TRBD1 (5 bases). This CDR3 region has 13 residues. Looked up from germline, CDR1 is SEHNR and CDR2 is FQNEAQ (reference sequence). Trimming pared 4 bases from V and 0 bases from J, leaving 7 bases between. In DNA, the CDR3 is TGTGCCAGCAGCTCAGGGAACTCCTACGAGCAGTACTTC. Its protein is CASSSGNSYEQYF.

The chain joins TRBV5-1 to TRBJ2-5; 7 nucleotides align to TRBD1. CDR3 length: 14 residues. Germline CDR1 reads SGHRS; CDR2 reads YFSETQ. The V segment lost 4 bases and the J segment 4 bases; nucleotides outside the gene matches: 7. The chain's CDR3 is CASSGMTGSETQYF. The DNA for the CDR3 is TGCGCCAGCAGCGGTATGACAGGGTCAGAGACCCAGTACTTC.

A single count supports this clone. The CDR3 nucleotides read TGTGCCAGCAGTTTCCGTGGGAGACAGCCCCAGCATTTT. Its protein product is CASSFRGRQPQHF. This rearrangement joins TRBV27 to TRBJ1-5; no definite D call. V lost 3 bases, J lost 7 bases, and 10 bases lay in between. The germline CDR1 and CDR2 sequences are MNHEY and SMNVEV (reference sequence). CDR3 length: 13 residues.

This chain links TRBV10-2 with TRBJ2-3; 7 bases are shared with TRBD2. Germline V CDR1 and CDR2: WSHSY, SAAADI. The V segment lost 4 bases and the J segment 1 base; nucleotides outside the gene matches: 5. This CDR3 region has 15 residues. The CDR3 region is CASSGLADRTDTQYF. The CDR3 DNA is TGCGCCAGCAGTGGGCTAGCGGACCGCACAGATACGCAGTATTTT.